The 19 T cell receptor beta chains below all came from one sample that was sequenced in a study of CD8 T cells in Susac syndrome (dated by TCRdb to the late 2010s). The library was obtained by the immunoSEQ multiplex PCR assay. RNA was extracted using the RNeasy kit, and 0.5 to 1 microgram was reverse transcribed with random hexamers. TCRdb applied fastp at Q25 and MiXCR to the public reads, then kept only in-frame beta chains. Rows are unified per CDR3 protein, each entry keeping the most common DNA and genes. This sample is represented by about 200,000 distinct CDR3 sequences; approximately 94% of them were singletons. The top ten constitute about 0.093% of the sample. The sequencing sample was made of CD4+ T cells from PBMCs. The receptors come from a human donor with multiple sclerosis.

This rearrangement joins TRBV3-1 to TRBJ2-7; unclear D gene. The CDR3 length is 12 residues. Trimming shortened V by 4 bases and J by 5 bases, and 9 bases separated the two germline ends. Germline V gives CDR1 LGHDT, CDR2 YNNKEL (reference sequence). The CDR3, as DNA: TGTGCCAGCAGCCTTTTTGGGGACGAGCAGTACTTC. It specifies CASSLFGDEQYF.

V gene TRBV7-9 combines with J gene TRBJ2-7; D gene unclear. Trimming pared 4 bases from V and 6 bases from J, leaving 10 bases between. Per germline, CDR1 SEHNR and CDR2 FQNEAQ (reference sequence). The CDR3 is 12 amino acids. CDR3 protein: CASSSEISEQYF. In DNA form, the CDR3 reads TGTGCCAGCAGCTCGGAAATTTCCGAGCAGTACTTC.

V and J are TRBV11-1 and TRBJ2-1; TRBD2 agrees at 7 bases. V lost 2 bases and J lost 15; bases outside the gene matches: 10. CDR3 length: 13 amino acids. Per germline, CDR1 SGHAT and CDR2 FQDESV (reference sequence). CDR3 protein: CASSLSGGLGTFF. CDR3 DNA: TGTGCCAGCAGCTTATCCGGCGGACTAGGTACGTTCTTC.

Here the CDR3 reads CAIRNPGLTEEDTQYF. In DNA form, the CDR3 reads TGTGCCATCCGGAACCCGGGACTAACAGAAGAGGATACGCAGTATTTT. The chain joins TRBV10-3 to TRBJ2-3, with 7 bases identical to TRBD2. With 8 bases clipped from V and 6 bases from J, the junction kept 17 bases outside the gene matches. The CDR3 is made up of 16 amino acids. Germline V gene data show CDR1 as ENHRY and CDR2 as SYGVKD.

This clonotype was picked up a small number of times. The rearrangement links TRBV18 to TRBJ2-5, with D maybe TRBD2 (6 bases). Trimming cost V 2 bases and J 3 bases, with 7 bases left between them. The CDR3 extends over 13 amino acids. CDR1 is KGHSH and CDR2 is LQKENI in the germline V gene. Here the CDR3 reads CASSPGGEETQYF. The DNA for the CDR3 is TGTGCCAGCTCACCAGGAGGGGAAGAGACCCAGTACTTC.

This clonotype was detected once. This sequence joins TRBV9 and TRBJ2-5; 7 bases are a match to TRBD1. The CDR3 length is 15 residues. V trimming: 2 bases; J trimming: 5 bases; junction bases outside the gene matches: 9. Germline CDR1 SGDLS, CDR2 YYNGEE. The CDR3 coding sequence is TGTGCCAGCAGCGTCGGACAGGTACACGGGGAGACCCAGTACTTC. Its protein is CASSVGQVHGETQYF.

The chain employs TRBV11-1 and TRBJ2-7, with TRBD1 matching 7 bases. Trimming removed 5 bases from V and 6 bases from J; junction bases left unmatched: 10. Germline lookup yields CDR1 SGHAT and CDR2 FQDESV (reference sequence). This CDR3 is built from 14 residues. The CDR3 bases are TGTGCCAGCAGCCGCCCGGGACAGCTCTTCGAGCAGTACTTC. It is translated as CASSRPGQLFEQYF.

J is TRBJ2-7 and V is TRBV7-6; D remains unclear. Looked up from germline, CDR1 is SGHVS and CDR2 is FNYEAQ. Deletions cut 3 bases from V and 0 bases from J, with 6 bases between. This CDR3 comprises 13 residues. The DNA of the CDR3 is TGTGCCAGCAGCTTGGCTGCCTCCTACGAGCAGTACTTC. Translation gives CASSLAASYEQYF.

The J gene is TRBJ1-6, the V gene TRBV25-1; D is possibly TRBD1 (5 bases). The ends were cut back, 0 bases at V and 8 bases at J, with 11 bases in the middle. The germline gives CDR1 MGHDK, CDR2 SYGVNS. The CDR3 consists of 15 residues. The CDR3 loop is CASSEYGGKDSPLHF. The CDR3 DNA reads TGTGCCAGCAGTGAATATGGGGGGAAGGATTCACCCCTCCACTTT.

The rearrangement uses TRBV30 and TRBJ2-3; 9 positions match TRBD2. V shed 0 bases, J shed 2 bases, and the junction held 6 bases outside the gene matches. The CDR3 spans 16 residues. The germline CDR1 and CDR2 sequences are GTSNPN and SVGIG (reference sequence). This CDR3 is CAWSVQAGGPTDTQYF. CDR3 sequence (DNA): TGTGCCTGGAGTGTTCAAGCGGGGGGTCCCACAGATACGCAGTATTTT.

The CDR3 region is CASSLGGGLGSEQYF. Written as DNA, the CDR3 is TGCGCCAGCAGCTTGGGTGGCGGACTTGGAAGCGAGCAGTACTTC. J is TRBJ2-7 and V is TRBV5-1, with D possibly matching TRBD2 (5 bases). Germline V CDR1 and CDR2: SGHRS, YFSETQ. The V end lost 0 bases, the J end lost 6 bases, and 16 bases lay between the germline ends. This CDR3 has 15 residues.

The J gene is TRBJ2-1, the V gene TRBV4-2; D is possibly TRBD2 (5 bases). V shed 6 bases and J shed 5 bases, with 17 bases lying between them. The CDR3 loop spans 15 amino acids. Germline-derived CDR1 and CDR2 are LGHNA and YNFKEQ. CDR3 protein: CASSPGWAGDNEQFF. For the CDR3, the DNA is TGTGCCAGCAGTCCTGGATGGGCGGGTGACAATGAGCAGTTCTTC.

J is TRBJ1-6 and V is TRBV7-2; 8 bases are shared with TRBD1. This CDR3 spans 16 amino acids. CDR1 and CDR2 (germline): SGHTA, FQGNSA. V lost 1 base, J lost 4 bases, and 3 bases stayed unmatched. Here the CDR3 DNA reads TGTGCCAGCAGCTTAGAGGGGACAGGATATAATTCACCCCTCCACTTT. Protein product: CASSLEGTGYNSPLHF.

The J gene is TRBJ2-1, the V gene TRBV15; 9 bases agree with TRBD1. Germline CDR1 LNHNV, CDR2 YYDKDF (reference sequence). This CDR3 spans 16 amino acids. V trimming: 5 bases; J trimming: 5 bases; junction bases outside the gene matches: 10. Here the CDR3 reads CATSPTRGQGHNEQFF. The DNA for the CDR3 is TGTGCCACCAGCCCTACCCGGGGACAGGGACACAATGAGCAGTTCTTC.

The chain uses TRBV5-4 and TRBJ2-5; D uncertain. Trimming removed 0 bases at V and 5 bases at J, with 14 bases between. Germline assignment: CDR1 SGHNT and CDR2 YYREEE (reference sequence). CDR3 size: 15 residues. The CDR3 loop is CASSLGLGIFETQYF. The CDR3 nucleotides read TGTGCCAGCAGCTTGGGCTTGGGGATTTTTGAGACCCAGTACTTC.

The genes are TRBV9 and TRBJ1-2; 8 nucleotides match TRBD1. The CDR3 length is 15 residues. V gave up 3 bases and J gave up 4 bases; unmatched junction bases: 8. From germline, CDR1 is SGDLS and CDR2 YYNGEE. CDR3 protein: CASSGQGWPLYGYTF. Written as DNA, the CDR3 is TGTGCCAGCAGCGGACAGGGGTGGCCCCTCTATGGCTACACCTTC. Using reference TRBV9 and TRBJ1-2 for the parts outside the CDR3, the full variable domain is DSGVTQTPKHLITATGQRVTLRCSPRSGDLSVYWYQQSLDQGLQFLIQYYNGEERAKGNILERFSAQQFPDLHSELNLSSLELGDSALYFCASSGQGWPLYGYTFGSGTRLTVV.

The genes are TRBV7-7 and TRBJ2-1, with D hard to call. The CDR3 consists of 15 residues. Deletions cut 1 base from V and 5 bases from J, with 12 bases between. CDR1 and CDR2 from the germline V gene are SSHAT and FNYEAQ (reference sequence). CDR3 sequence: CASSLGGSANNEQFF. The CDR3 DNA follows: TGTGCCAGCAGCTTAGGTGGGTCCGCAAACAATGAGCAGTTCTTC.

This clonotype was observed once. The chain combines TRBV20-1 with TRBJ2-1, with 7 bases aligning to TRBD1. This CDR3 comprises 16 residues. V was clipped by 5 bases and J by 0 bases; unmatched bases: 10. Germline V gives CDR1 DFQATT, CDR2 SNEGSKA (reference sequence). Here the CDR3 reads CSAVPDRLSSYNEQFF. CDR3 bases: TGCAGTGCTGTGCCGGACAGGTTAAGCTCCTACAATGAGCAGTTCTTC.

This chain connects TRBV7-2 to TRBJ1-2; D is undetermined. The CDR3 loop spans 13 amino acids. Trimming pared 5 bases from V and 12 bases from J, leaving 19 bases between. Per the germline V gene, CDR1 is SGHTA and CDR2 is FQGNSA. The CDR3 here is CASSPGRGAKNTF. CDR3 DNA: TGTGCCAGCAGCCCCGGGAGAGGAGCGAAGAACACCTTC. The whole variable domain, filled in from reference TRBV7-2 and TRBJ1-2, reads GAGVSQSPSNKVTEKGKDVELRCDPISGHTALYWYRQSLGQGLEFLIYFQGNSAPDKSGLPSDRFSAERTGGSVSTLTIQRTQQEDSAVYLCASSPGRGAKNTFGSGTRLTVV.